Shown below are 25 T cell receptor beta chains from a single sample sequenced in a study of shared clonotypes between healthy human individuals. Assay used: immunoSEQ multiplex PCR; TCRdb lists only in-frame clones, some missing. The sample consists of 640,000 or so clones, about two thirds of them appearing once. Sequencing was carried out using memory CD4+ T cells sorted from blood. The subset here: CD45RA-negative fraction. The receptors come from a woman in her twenties or thirties in good health.

This clone was seen more than once but under ten times. This chain uses TRBV28 with TRBJ2-5; D is unclear. V was trimmed by 7 bases and J by 2 bases, leaving 14 bases between them. The CDR3 extends over 14 amino acids. Germline loops: CDR1 MDHEN, CDR2 SYDVKM. CDR3 amino acids: CASNPWSEQETQYF. The CDR3 DNA sequence: TGTGCCAGCAACCCCTGGTCAGAACAAGAGACCCAGTACTTC. Full variable domain (outside the CDR3, taken from reference TRBV28 and TRBJ2-5): DVKVTQSSRYLVKRTGEKVFLECVQDMDHENMFWYRQDPGLGLRLIYFSYDVKMKEKGDIPEGYSVSREKKERFSLILESASTNQTSMYLCASNPWSEQETQYFGPGTRLLVL.

V is TRBV16 and J is TRBJ2-5; 7 bases match TRBD2. The ends lost 0 bases at V and 5 bases at J; junction bases unmatched: 9. CDR1 is KGHSY, CDR2 FQNENV, per germline. There are 16 residues in the CDR3. CDR3 residues: CASSQSGRGSVETQYF. For the CDR3, the DNA is TGTGCCAGCAGCCAATCGGGTCGCGGGAGCGTGGAGACCCAGTACTTC.

The rearrangement links TRBV2 to TRBJ2-7; 8 bases align to TRBD2. Germline assignment: CDR1 SNHLY and CDR2 FYNNEI. The junction had 5 bases not matched to a gene; V was cut back by 2 bases and J by 5 bases. CDR3 length: 14 amino acids. CDR3 in DNA: TGTGCCAGCAGTGAAAGCGGGAGATTCAACGAGCAGTACTTC. Its translation is CASSESGRFNEQYF. Supplemented by reference TRBV2 and TRBJ2-7, the full variable domain reads EPEVTQTPSHQVTQMGQEVILRCVPISNHLYFYWYRQILGQKVEFLVSFYNNEISEKSEIFDDQFSVERPDGSNFTLKIRSTKLEDSAMYFCASSESGRFNEQYFGPGTRLTVT.

The table lists this clone with many counts. DNA of the CDR3: TGCGCCAGCTCTCCCCCCGTCCGCCCCGGGGAGCTGTTTTTT. It specifies CASSPPVRPGELFF. V and J are TRBV5-1 and TRBJ2-2; no firm D call. Germline CDR1 and CDR2: SGHRS and YFSETQ. V lost 7 bases to trimming and J lost 6 bases, with 16 bases between them. There are 14 residues in the CDR3.

This clone has just one count. J is TRBJ2-3 and V is TRBV28, with D tentatively TRBD1 or TRBD2 (5 bases each). From germline, CDR1 is MDHEN and CDR2 SYDVKM. This CDR3 comprises 17 residues. The ends were cut back, 8 bases at V and 4 bases at J, with 25 bases in the middle. CDR3 bases: TGTGCCAGCGGGACCTTTGCAGGAGCCTACAGGTCAGATACGCAGTATTTT. Translation: CASGTFAGAYRSDTQYF.

V gene TRBV4-1 combines with J gene TRBJ2-4, with a weak D call TRBD1 (5 bases). The CDR3 loop spans 15 amino acids. Germline V CDR1 and CDR2: MGHRA, YSYEKL. V shed 0 bases and J shed 2 bases, with 8 bases lying between them. In DNA form, the CDR3 reads TGCGCCAGCAGCCAAGATAGGGGAACCAAAAACATTCAGTACTTC. This codes for CASSQDRGTKNIQYF.

J is TRBJ2-7 and V is TRBV5-6, with D hard to call. The germline V and J ends were trimmed by 4 bases and 3 bases, with 5 bases remaining between them. This CDR3 is 11 amino acids long. The germline gives CDR1 SGHDT, CDR2 YYEEEE. CDR3 residues: CASSADYEQYF. CDR3 sequence (DNA): TGTGCCAGCAGCGCGGACTACGAGCAGTACTTC. Based on the CDR3 plus reference TRBV5-6 and TRBJ2-7, the full variable domain is DAGVTQSPTHLIKTRGQQVTLRCSPKSGHDTVSWYQQALGQGPQFIFQYYEEEERQRGNFPDRFSGHQFPNYSSELNVNALLLGDSALYLCASSADYEQYFGPGTRLTVT.

V usage is TRBV5-1 and J usage is TRBJ2-2; D perhaps matches TRBD2 (6 bases). There are 16 residues in the CDR3. Germline lookup yields CDR1 SGHRS and CDR2 YFSETQ. V was trimmed by 7 bases and J by 1 base, leaving 17 bases between them. CDR3 in amino acids: CASQTPGTRNTGELFF. The CDR3 DNA follows: TGCGCCAGCCAAACCCCAGGGACTCGGAACACCGGGGAGCTGTTTTTT. Combining the CDR3 with reference TRBV5-1 and TRBJ2-2 gives the whole variable domain KAGVTQTPRYLIKTRGQQVTLSCSPISGHRSVSWYQQTPGQGLQFLFEYFSETQRNKGNFPGRFSGRQFSNSRSEMNVSTLELGDSALYLCASQTPGTRNTGELFFGEGSRLTVL.

With respect to this clone: One junction end disagrees with the germline gene, perhaps due to a read error. The V call is TRBV11-2, the J call TRBJ2-7; 10 positions match TRBD1. The germline gives CDR1 SGHAT, CDR2 FQNNGV. The CDR3 is 12 residues long. The CDR3 DNA sequence: TGTGCCAGCAGCTCATTCGGGACAGGGGTAAACTTC. Amino acid sequence: CASSSFGTGVNF.

CDR3 protein: CASSTLTGLRGYTF. The CDR3 region has the DNA TGTGCCAGCAGTACTCTGACAGGGTTGAGGGGCTACACCTTC. The V gene is TRBV6-6, the J gene TRBJ1-2, with 7 bases lining up with TRBD1. J lost 8 bases, V lost 5 bases, and 11 bases had no gene match. Germline CDR1 is MNHNY and CDR2 is SVGAGI (reference sequence). The length of the CDR3 is 14 residues.

V and J are TRBV19 and TRBJ2-2, with 9 bases aligning to TRBD1. Looked up from germline, CDR1 is LNHDA and CDR2 is SQIVND (reference sequence). V lost 7 bases, J lost 4 bases, and 19 bases stayed unmatched. This CDR3 is built from 19 residues. Here the CDR3 DNA reads TGTGCCAGTACCCCACGGACAGGGGTCGGATGGTCCCCCACCGGGGAGCTGTTTTTT. Its protein is CASTPRTGVGWSPTGELFF.

V is TRBV4-2 and J is TRBJ2-1, with 8 bases aligning to TRBD2. CDR1 and CDR2 (germline): LGHNA, YNFKEQ. The CDR3 runs 15 residues. The J segment lost 6 bases and the V segment lost 0 bases, leaving 4 bases of the junction unmatched. Written as DNA, the CDR3 is TGTGCCAGCAGCCAAGATAAGCGGGAGCCCAATGAGCAGTTCTTC. Translating gives CASSQDKREPNEQFF.

The genes are TRBV28 and TRBJ1-6, with 7 bases fitting TRBD1. V shed 4 bases, J shed 7 bases, and the junction held 7 bases outside the gene matches. This CDR3 spans 15 amino acids. Germline lookup yields CDR1 MDHEN and CDR2 SYDVKM. The CDR3 sequence is CASSSVTGDNSPLHF. The CDR3 nucleotides read TGTGCCAGCAGTTCAGTAACAGGGGACAATTCACCCCTCCACTTT. Complete variable domain (other parts from reference TRBV28 and TRBJ1-6): DVKVTQSSRYLVKRTGEKVFLECVQDMDHENMFWYRQDPGLGLRLIYFSYDVKMKEKGDIPEGYSVSREKKERFSLILESASTNQTSMYLCASSSVTGDNSPLHFGNGTRLTVT.

J is TRBJ2-7 and V is TRBV25-1, with D perhaps given as TRBD1 or TRBD2 (6 bases each). This CDR3 region has 14 residues. With 8 bases removed from V and 2 bases from J, the gap between germline ends came to 16 bases. Germline loops: CDR1 MGHDK, CDR2 SYGVNS. The CDR3 sequence is CASGGRRDAYEQYF. CDR3 sequence (DNA): TGTGCCAGCGGGGGGCGACGGGACGCCTACGAGCAGTACTTC.

This clone has a single count. The V and J genes are TRBV28 and TRBJ1-2; D possibly corresponds to TRBD1 (5 bases). The CDR3 has 14 amino acids. CDR1 is MDHEN, CDR2 SYDVKM, per germline. V was pared by 3 bases and J by 3 bases, with 11 bases between. The CDR3 reads CASSFLGGDYGYTF. CDR3 DNA sequence: TGTGCCAGCAGTTTTCTTGGGGGTGACTATGGCTACACCTTC.

The chain links TRBV28 to TRBJ1-5; the D gene is possibly TRBD1 (6 bases). From germline, CDR1 is MDHEN and CDR2 SYDVKM. Trimming stripped 1 base from V and 3 bases from J, with 13 bases between. This CDR3 contains 16 residues. The chain's CDR3 is CASSLSFRGLNQPQHF. The CDR3, as DNA: TGTGCCAGCAGTTTATCGTTCCGGGGGCTCAATCAGCCCCAGCATTTT.

V is TRBV7-6 and J is TRBJ1-2; a possible D gene is TRBD1 (5 bases). The V and J ends lost 5 bases and 3 bases respectively, with 22 bases between them. Per germline, CDR1 SGHVS and CDR2 FNYEAQ. This CDR3 is 17 amino acids long. The CDR3 sequence: CASSQISRDPGDYGYTF. CDR3 nucleotide sequence: TGTGCCAGCAGCCAAATTTCCCGGGACCCGGGGGACTATGGCTACACCTTC.

The count of this clone is one. This chain links TRBV7-2 with TRBJ1-5, with D hard to call. This CDR3 has 15 amino acids. Trimming left V 0 bases short and J 4 bases short, with 10 bases between. Germline CDR1 reads SGHTA; CDR2 reads FQGNSA. The CDR3 is CASSLAMGSNQPQHF. Here the CDR3 DNA reads TGTGCCAGCAGCTTAGCGATGGGATCGAATCAGCCCCAGCATTTT. Based on the CDR3 plus reference TRBV7-2 and TRBJ1-5, the full variable domain is GAGVSQSPSNKVTEKGKDVELRCDPISGHTALYWYRQSLGQGLEFLIYFQGNSAPDKSGLPSDRFSAERTGGSVSTLTIQRTQQEDSAVYLCASSLAMGSNQPQHFGDGTRLSIL.

As DNA, the CDR3 is TGTGCCAGCAGCAACGGACAGACACTAGCCAAAAACATTCAGTACTTC. It codes for CASSNGQTLAKNIQYF. This chain uses TRBV21-1 with TRBJ2-4; the DNA was not used to check the table's D call, TRBD1. TRBV21-1 is a known pseudogene. CDR3 length equals 16 residues.

The V gene is TRBV9, the J gene TRBJ1-3, with unresolved D. The CDR3 is 14 residues long. From germline, CDR1 is SGDLS and CDR2 YYNGEE. Trimming took 3 bases from V and 2 from J, leaving 9 bases between them. The CDR3 bases are TGTGCCAGCAGCGAGTCGACAACTGGAAACACCATATATTTT. Translation gives CASSESTTGNTIYF.

The chain carries TRBV4-2 and TRBJ2-2, with 7 bases that match TRBD2. The CDR3 runs 16 residues. Germline trimming cut 4 bases from V and 6 bases from J; bases unmatched to any gene: 11. In germline, CDR1 is LGHNA, CDR2 YNFKEQ. The CDR3 sequence is CASSREGGSNPGELFF. CDR3 DNA sequence: TGTGCCAGCAGCCGGGAGGGCGGGAGTAACCCCGGGGAGCTGTTTTTT.

The table lists this clone with a few counts. The chain employs TRBV7-8 and TRBJ2-1; TRBD2 matches at 10 bases. Germline values: CDR1 SGHVS, CDR2 FQNEAQ. After removal of 2 bases from V and 15 bases from J, the junction contained 10 bases not matched to a gene. The CDR3 is made up of 14 amino acids. CDR3 in amino acids: CASSLIASGRIGFF. The CDR3 DNA follows: TGTGCCAGCAGCTTAATCGCTAGCGGGAGAATTGGGTTCTTC.

V and J are TRBV7-9 and TRBJ1-4, with TRBD1 as a possible D gene (5 bases). Germline CDR1 SEHNR, CDR2 FQNEAQ (reference sequence). The CDR3 length is 14 residues. The V and J ends lost 5 bases and 3 bases respectively, with 10 bases between them. Here the CDR3 reads CASSADSSNEKLFF. The CDR3 bases are TGTGCCAGCAGCGCTGACAGTTCTAATGAAAAACTGTTTTTT.

V and J are TRBV27 and TRBJ2-7, with D possibly TRBD1 on 6 matching bases. V shed 5 bases and J shed 4 bases, with 15 bases lying between them. This CDR3 is 14 amino acids long. The germline V gene has CDR1 MNHEY and CDR2 SMNVEV (reference sequence). The chain's CDR3 is CASSRLERGYEQYF. CDR3 DNA: TGTGCCAGCAGTCGCCTCGAGAGGGGGTACGAGCAGTACTTC.

This clone was detected a few times. The chain has TRBV18 and TRBJ1-3; 7 nucleotides align to TRBD1. Per germline, CDR1 KGHSH and CDR2 LQKENI. V dropped 1 base and J dropped 0; count of bases not matched to a gene: 9. The CDR3 is 18 amino acids. The CDR3 DNA reads TGTGCCAGCTCACCACTGGGACAGACTCCCGACTCTGGAAACACCATATATTTT. Protein product: CASSPLGQTPDSGNTIYF.